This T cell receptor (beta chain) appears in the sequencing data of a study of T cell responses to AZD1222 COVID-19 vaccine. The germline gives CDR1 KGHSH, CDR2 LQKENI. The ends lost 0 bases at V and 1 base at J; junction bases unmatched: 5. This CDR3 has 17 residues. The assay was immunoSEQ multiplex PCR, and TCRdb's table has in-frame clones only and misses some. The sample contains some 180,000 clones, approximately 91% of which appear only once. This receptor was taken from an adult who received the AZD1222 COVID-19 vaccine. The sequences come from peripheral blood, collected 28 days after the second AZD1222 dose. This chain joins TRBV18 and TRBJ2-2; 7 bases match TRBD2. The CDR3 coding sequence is TGTGCCAGCTCACCACCTTGGGCGGGAGAGAACACCGGGGAGCTGTTTTTT. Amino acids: CASSPPWAGENTGELFF.